This entry concerns a single TCR beta chain. Its antigen is unknown. No clone much larger than this one lies a single base away; base qualities are absent. The data are from a study of shared clonotypes between healthy human individuals (dated by TCRdb to the early 2020s). The study in broad terms: The cohort comprised two women and a few men aged 18 to 49 years. To estimate repertoire size and how much clonotype sharing occurs between individuals, the study deeply sequenced the blood TCR repertoires of about five healthy adults. To increase sequencing depth and limit assay-specific biases, different laboratories used diverse techniques to prepare libraries and sequence TCR repertoires. For each donor, three plates each were used for CD4 naive and CD4 memory, two plates were used for CD8 naive, and one plate was used for CD8 memory. Leukapheresis yielded between about 0.85 and 10 billion PBMCs per donor.

Using the deep immunoSEQ assay, multiplex PCR amplified TCR CDR3 regions from genomic DNA. Extracted genomic DNA from each cell subset was spread evenly across all wells of several immunoSEQ 96-well plates, with each plate serving as a replicate. Each replicate PCR for sorted subsets received around 200 ng genomic DNA, equal to roughly 33,000 T cell genomes. The purified libraries were quantified using a Qubit 3.0 fluorometer, sized with a Bioanalyzer 2100, and then quantified again using the KAPA Library Quantification kit. Every immunoSEQ 96-well plate was sequenced on a dedicated single-read 150-cycle Illumina NextSeq 550 flow cell. The authors' analysis ran thus. Because the immunoSEQ output held only junctional sequences and lacked quality scores, the filtering could not match the filtering applied to full-length reads. Sequences were annotated with PyIR, a Python wrapper for IgBLAST v1.9, and V/J genes and CDR3 were assigned using IMGT germline references. Any read was removed if the V/J assignment was weak (E-value above 1e-6), the CDR3 was missing, or the read contained stop codons, out-of-frame junctions, or ambiguous translated residues. V3J clonotypes were defined as sequences sharing an identical inferred V gene, J gene, and CDR3 amino acid sequence. To compute the percentage overlap between repertoires, the number of shared unique clonotypes was divided by the size of the smaller repertoire. RTK rarefaction, the Chao1 estimator, and Recon v2.1 estimates of unobserved clonotypes were used to assess repertoire richness. Generation probabilities for all TCRbeta clonotypes obtained by the gDNA method from a handful of donors were computed using OLGA. Drawn from immuneACCESS, this table holds only the in-frame rearrangements with V and J called that TCRdb kept. Clones are partly lost; checked studies trace under half to an unresolved V gene and leave the rest unexplained. That table furnishes V, J and clone size, whereas the DNA furnished D and trimming. Counted in this sample were about 2.1 million clones; 90% to 95% of them appeared once. More than 1.5% of the sample belongs to the ten largest clones.

The V and J ends are trimmed by 0 bases and 3 bases, leaving 6 bases between them. CDR1 and CDR2 are read off the germline V gene as MRHNA and SNTAGT. The CDR3 numbers 14 residues from cysteine through phenylalanine. The kept DNA is CDR3 alone, 42 bases in frame from the first base. CD8 naive samples were CD45RO-negative cells positively selected for CCR7, giving a CD45RA+CCR7+ population that excluded TemRA cells. The donors were healthy, HIV-negative adults with no recently reported acute infections or vaccinations. Every donor was a Caucasian adult living in Nashville, Tennessee, USA. Blood was collected by leukapheresis, and PBMCs were isolated by Ficoll-Histopaque density gradient centrifugation and then cryopreserved in liquid nitrogen vapor phase. Purity and quantity of every magnetically sorted T cell population were checked by analytical flow cytometry. Genomic DNA was isolated from each sorted fraction and quantified by UV absorbance on a Nanodrop 2000c.

Study-wide conclusions, independent of this receptor: Pairwise subsampling led to the expectation that sequencing depth would affect the degree of clonotype sharing among donors. Larger estimated clonotype richness was generally found for naive subsets than for memory subsets. Clonotypes shared by all four sorted-subset donors showed higher generation probabilities than non-shared clonotypes. When a few donors were compared, the shared fraction of clonotypes was around 5% for naive CD4, more than 3% for naive CD8, about 2.4% for memory CD4, and less than 0.45% for memory CD8. Rarefaction of sorted-subset datasets indicated incomplete sequencing despite the large sequencing depth. Because the study included only a small number of donors, the genetic and exposure-history diversity represented was limited. Sampling was limited to blood, and TCR repertoires in tissue likely differ from TCR repertoires in blood.

Material for sequencing was naive CD8+ T cells from PBMCs. Sample cell subset or site, as interpreted from the label and publication: CD45RA+CCR7+. In this chain, TRBV6-4 is recombined with TRBJ2-1, with the identity of the D gene unclear. The source of this sequence is a man aged 18 to 29 in good health. Some clones in this sample may be carry-over from other donors' samples. The CDR3 sequence is CASSDSADYNEQFF. The nucleotide sequence is given as TGTGCCAGCAGTGACTCGGCAGACTACAATGAGCAGTTCTTC.